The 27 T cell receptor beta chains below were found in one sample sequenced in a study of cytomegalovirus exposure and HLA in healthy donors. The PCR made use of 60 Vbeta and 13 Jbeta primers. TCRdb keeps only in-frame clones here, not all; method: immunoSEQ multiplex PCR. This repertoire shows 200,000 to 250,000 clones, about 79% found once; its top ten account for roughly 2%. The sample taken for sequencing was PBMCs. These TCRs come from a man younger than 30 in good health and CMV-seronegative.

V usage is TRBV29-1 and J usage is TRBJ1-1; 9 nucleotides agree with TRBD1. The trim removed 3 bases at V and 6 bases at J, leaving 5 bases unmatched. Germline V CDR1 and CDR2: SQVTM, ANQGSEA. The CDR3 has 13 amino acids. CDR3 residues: CSVEPTGGPEAFF. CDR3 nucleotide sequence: TGCAGCGTTGAGCCGACAGGGGGACCTGAAGCTTTCTTT.

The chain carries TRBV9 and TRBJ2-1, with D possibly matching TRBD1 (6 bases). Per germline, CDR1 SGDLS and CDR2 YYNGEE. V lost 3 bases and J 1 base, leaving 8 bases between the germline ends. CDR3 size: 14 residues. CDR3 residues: CASSATGSYNEQFF. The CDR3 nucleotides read TGTGCCAGCAGCGCGACAGGTTCCTACAATGAGCAGTTCTTC.

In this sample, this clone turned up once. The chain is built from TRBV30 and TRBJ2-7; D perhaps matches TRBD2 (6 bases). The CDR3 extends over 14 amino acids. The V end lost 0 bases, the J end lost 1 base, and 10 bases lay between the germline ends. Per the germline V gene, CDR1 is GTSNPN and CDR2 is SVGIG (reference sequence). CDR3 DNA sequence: TGTGCCTGGAGTGTCTCCGGGGGTTCCTACGAGCAGTACTTC. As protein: CAWSVSGGSYEQYF. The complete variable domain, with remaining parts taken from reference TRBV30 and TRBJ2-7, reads SQTIHQWPATLVQPVGSPLSLECTVEGTSNPNLYWYRQAAGRGLQLLFYSVGIGQISSEVPQNLSASRPQDRQFILSSKKLLLSDSGFYLCAWSVSGGSYEQYFGPGTRLTVT.

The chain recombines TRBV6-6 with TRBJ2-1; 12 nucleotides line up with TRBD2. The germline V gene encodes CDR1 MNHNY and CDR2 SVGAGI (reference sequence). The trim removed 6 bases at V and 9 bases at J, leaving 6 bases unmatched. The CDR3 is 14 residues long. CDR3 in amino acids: CASSLAGGRSEQFF. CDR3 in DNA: TGTGCCAGCAGCCTAGCGGGGGGGCGCAGTGAGCAGTTCTTC.

The CDR3 sequence is CASSLAPLRDYLGELFF. The CDR3 DNA follows: TGTGCCAGCAGCTTAGCGCCGTTAAGGGACTACCTCGGGGAGCTGTTTTTT. The rearrangement uses TRBV7-2 and TRBJ2-2; TRBD2 agrees at 7 bases. The CDR3 runs 17 residues. CDR1 is SGHTA and CDR2 is FQGNSA in the germline V gene. The J segment lost 7 bases and the V segment lost 0 bases, leaving 11 bases of the junction unmatched.

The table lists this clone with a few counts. The CDR3 sequence is CAWSESGSSYEQYF. CDR3 DNA sequence: TGTGCCTGGAGTGAGAGCGGATCCTCCTACGAGCAGTACTTC. The rearrangement links TRBV30 to TRBJ2-7, with a possible D match to TRBD2 (5 bases). With 1 base removed from V and 0 bases from J, the gap between germline ends came to 10 bases. Per germline, CDR1 GTSNPN and CDR2 SVGIG (reference sequence). The CDR3 runs to 14 residues.

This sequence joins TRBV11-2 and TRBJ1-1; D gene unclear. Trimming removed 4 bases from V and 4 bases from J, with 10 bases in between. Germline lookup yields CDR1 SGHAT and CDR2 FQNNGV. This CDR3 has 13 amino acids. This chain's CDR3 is CASSSPGSTEAFF. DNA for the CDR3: TGTGCCAGCAGCTCACCCGGGAGCACTGAAGCTTTCTTT.

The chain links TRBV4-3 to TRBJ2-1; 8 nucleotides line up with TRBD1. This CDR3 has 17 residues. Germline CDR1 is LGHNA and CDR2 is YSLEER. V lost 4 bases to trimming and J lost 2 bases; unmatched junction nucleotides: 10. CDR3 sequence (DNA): TGCGCCAGCAGCCGATCGATGCCAGGGGGCCCCTACAATGAGCAGTTCTTC. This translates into CASSRSMPGGPYNEQFF.

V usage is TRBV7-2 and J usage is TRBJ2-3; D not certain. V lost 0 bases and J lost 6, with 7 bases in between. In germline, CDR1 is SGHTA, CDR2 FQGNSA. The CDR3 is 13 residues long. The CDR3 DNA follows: TGTGCCAGCAGCTTAGCCCCCGGGGATACGCAGTATTTT. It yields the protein CASSLAPGDTQYF.

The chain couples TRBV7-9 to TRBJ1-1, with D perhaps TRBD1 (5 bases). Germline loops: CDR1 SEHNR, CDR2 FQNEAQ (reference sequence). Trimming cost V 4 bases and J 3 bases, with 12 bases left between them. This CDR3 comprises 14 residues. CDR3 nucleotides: TGTGCCAGCAGCTCCCGTGGGGGGGACACTGAAGCTTTCTTT. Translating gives CASSSRGGDTEAFF.

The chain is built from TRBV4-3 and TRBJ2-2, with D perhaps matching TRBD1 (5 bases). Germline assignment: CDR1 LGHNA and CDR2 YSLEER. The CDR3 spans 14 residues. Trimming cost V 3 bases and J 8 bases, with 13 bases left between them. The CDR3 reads CASSHLRGSGELFF. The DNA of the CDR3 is TGCGCCAGCAGCCATTTAAGGGGTTCTGGGGAGCTGTTTTTT.

The CDR3 loop reads CASSQKPGLRTYEQYF. The DNA of the CDR3 is TGTGCCAGCAGCCAGAAACCGGGACTGCGAACCTACGAGCAGTACTTC. This chain uses TRBV14 with TRBJ2-7; D is possibly TRBD2 (6 bases). The CDR3 length is 16 residues. Germline CDR1 reads SGHDN; CDR2 reads FVKESK. V was clipped by 3 bases and J by 2 bases, with 17 bases between them.

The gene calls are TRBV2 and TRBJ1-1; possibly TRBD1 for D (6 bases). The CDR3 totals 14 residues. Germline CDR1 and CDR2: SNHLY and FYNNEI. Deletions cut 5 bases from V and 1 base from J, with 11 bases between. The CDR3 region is CASSRTVSNTEAFF. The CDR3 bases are TGTGCCAGCAGTCGGACAGTATCGAACACTGAAGCTTTCTTT.

The CDR3 coding sequence is TGTGCCACCAGCAGAGAGCGCGGGACAGGGTTCGACGAGCAGTACTTC. Translating it yields CATSRERGTGFDEQYF. The chain couples TRBV15 to TRBJ2-7; TRBD1 matches at 9 bases. This CDR3 is built from 16 residues. The germline CDR1 and CDR2 sequences are LNHNV and YYDKDF (reference sequence). The V segment lost 0 bases and the J segment 5 bases; nucleotides outside the gene matches: 8. The full variable domain, completed using reference TRBV15 and TRBJ2-7, is DAMVIQNPRYQVTQFGKPVTLSCSQTLNHNVMYWYQQKSSQAPKLLFHYYDKDFNNEADTPDNFQSRRPNTSFCFLDIRSPGLGDTAMYLCATSRERGTGFDEQYFGPGTRLTVT.

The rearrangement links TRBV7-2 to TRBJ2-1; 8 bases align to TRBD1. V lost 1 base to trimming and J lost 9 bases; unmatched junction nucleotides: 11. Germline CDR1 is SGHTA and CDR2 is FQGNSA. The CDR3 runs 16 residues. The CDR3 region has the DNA TGTGCCAGCAGCTTAGGGACAGGGTTTCGCTTAAGTGAGCAGTTCTTC. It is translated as CASSLGTGFRLSEQFF. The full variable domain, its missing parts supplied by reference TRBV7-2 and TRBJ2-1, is GAGVSQSPSNKVTEKGKDVELRCDPISGHTALYWYRQSLGQGLEFLIYFQGNSAPDKSGLPSDRFSAERTGGSVSTLTIQRTQQEDSAVYLCASSLGTGFRLSEQFFGPGTRLTVL.

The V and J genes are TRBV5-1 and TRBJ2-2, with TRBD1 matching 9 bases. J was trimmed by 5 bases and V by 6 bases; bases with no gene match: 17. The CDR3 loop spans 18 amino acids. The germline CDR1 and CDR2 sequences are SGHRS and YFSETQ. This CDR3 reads CASKLTGTGNDDTGELFF. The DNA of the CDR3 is TGCGCCAGCAAATTAACCGGGACAGGGAACGATGATACCGGGGAGCTGTTTTTT.

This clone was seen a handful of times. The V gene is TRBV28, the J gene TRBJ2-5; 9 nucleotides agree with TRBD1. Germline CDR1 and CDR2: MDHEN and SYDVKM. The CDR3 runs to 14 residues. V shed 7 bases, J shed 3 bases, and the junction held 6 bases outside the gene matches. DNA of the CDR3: TGTGCCAGCACCTTGACAGGGGGTGAAGAGACCCAGTACTTC. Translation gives CASTLTGGEETQYF.

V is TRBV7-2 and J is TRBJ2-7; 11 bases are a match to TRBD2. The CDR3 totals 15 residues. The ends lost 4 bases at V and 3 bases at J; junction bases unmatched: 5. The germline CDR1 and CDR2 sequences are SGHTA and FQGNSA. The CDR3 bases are TGTGCCAGCAGCTCGACTAGCGGGATTAACTACGAGCAGTACTTC. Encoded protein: CASSSTSGINYEQYF. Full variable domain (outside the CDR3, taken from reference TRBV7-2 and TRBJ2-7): GAGVSQSPSNKVTEKGKDVELRCDPISGHTALYWYRQSLGQGLEFLIYFQGNSAPDKSGLPSDRFSAERTGGSVSTLTIQRTQQEDSAVYLCASSSTSGINYEQYFGPGTRLTVT.

The CDR3 bases are TGTGCCAGCAGCTTAGCGCGGGTCAATGAGCAGTTCTTC. This encodes CASSLARVNEQFF. J is TRBJ2-1 and V is TRBV7-8; possible D gene TRBD2, 5 bases. This CDR3 contains 13 residues. Germline V gives CDR1 SGHVS, CDR2 FQNEAQ. Trimming removed 0 bases at V and 6 bases at J, with 6 bases between.

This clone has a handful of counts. The CDR3 spells CASSVGTSGGYEQFF. CDR3 nucleotide sequence: TGTGCCAGCAGCGTCGGGACTAGCGGGGGCTATGAGCAGTTCTTC. J is TRBJ2-1 and V is TRBV7-2, with TRBD2 identical over 14 bases. The CDR3 is 15 amino acids. J gave up 8 bases and V 5 bases, and 5 bases lay outside the gene matches. The germline CDR1 and CDR2 sequences are SGHTA and FQGNSA.

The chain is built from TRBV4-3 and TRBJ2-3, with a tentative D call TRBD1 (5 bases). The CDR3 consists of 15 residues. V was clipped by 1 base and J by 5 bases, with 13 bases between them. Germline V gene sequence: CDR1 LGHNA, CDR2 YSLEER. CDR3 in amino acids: CASSQVEGAIDTQYF. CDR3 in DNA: TGCGCCAGCAGCCAAGTTGAAGGGGCGATAGATACGCAGTATTTT.

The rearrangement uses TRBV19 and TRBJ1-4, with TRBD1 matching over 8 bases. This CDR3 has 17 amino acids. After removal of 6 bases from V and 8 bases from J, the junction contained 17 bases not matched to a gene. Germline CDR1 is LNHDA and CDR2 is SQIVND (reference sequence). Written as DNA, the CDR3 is TGTGCCAGTAGCCGAGCCACCTTTCAGGGGGCACAAGAAAAACTGTTTTTT. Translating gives CASSRATFQGAQEKLFF.

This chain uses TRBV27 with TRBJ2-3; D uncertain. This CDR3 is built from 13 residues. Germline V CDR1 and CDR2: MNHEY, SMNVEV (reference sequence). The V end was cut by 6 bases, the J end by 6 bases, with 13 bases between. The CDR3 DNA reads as TGTGCCAGCAGCTTCTCCAGAACCGATACGCAGTATTTT. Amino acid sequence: CASSFSRTDTQYF.

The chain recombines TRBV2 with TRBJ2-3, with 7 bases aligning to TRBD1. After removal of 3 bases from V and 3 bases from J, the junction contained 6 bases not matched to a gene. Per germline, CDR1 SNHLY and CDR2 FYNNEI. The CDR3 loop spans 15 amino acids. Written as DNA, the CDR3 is TGTGCCAGCAGTGATAGGGGGCTGGGGACAGATACGCAGTATTTT. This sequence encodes CASSDRGLGTDTQYF.

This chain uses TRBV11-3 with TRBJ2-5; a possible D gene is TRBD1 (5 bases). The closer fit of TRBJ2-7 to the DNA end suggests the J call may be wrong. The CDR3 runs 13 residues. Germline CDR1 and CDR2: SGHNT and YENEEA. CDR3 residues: CATRTIWPYEQYF. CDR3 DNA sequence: TGTGCCACCCGGACAATTTGGCCCTACGAGCAGTACTTC.

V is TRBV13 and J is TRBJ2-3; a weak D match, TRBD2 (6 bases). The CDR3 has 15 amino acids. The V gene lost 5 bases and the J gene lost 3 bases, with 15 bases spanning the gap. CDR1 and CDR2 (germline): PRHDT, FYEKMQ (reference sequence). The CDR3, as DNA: TGTGCCAGCAGCCCCCGGGGTAGCGGTACAGATACGCAGTATTTT. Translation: CASSPRGSGTDTQYF.

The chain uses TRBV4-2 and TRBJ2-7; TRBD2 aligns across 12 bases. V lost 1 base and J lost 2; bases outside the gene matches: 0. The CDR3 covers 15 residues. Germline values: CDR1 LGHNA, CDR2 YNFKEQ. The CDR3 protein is CASSQGTSGAYEQYF. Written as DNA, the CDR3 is TGTGCCAGCAGCCAAGGGACTAGCGGGGCCTACGAGCAGTACTTC.